This T cell receptor beta chain was obtained from a study of regulatory and conventional T cells in RAG deficiency. The study, taken as a whole, reports: These Omenn syndrome Treg sorts may hold peripherally activated cells instead. In Omenn syndrome, Treg and Tconv repertoires overlapped >85%.

Concerning this clone: Its antigen is not identified. Other DNA sequences in this specimen translate into the identical CDR3.

The table came from immunoSEQ multiplex PCR; TCRdb's copy has only in-frame clones and leaves some out. The data contain fewer than 6,500 clones, 85% to 95% of them seen just once; the ten biggest clones take up 49%. The receptor comes from a human donor with RAG deficiency presenting as severe combined immunodeficiency. Sequencing was done on a sample of CD8+ T cells sorted from blood.

CDR3 sequence: CASSFEYDGGENTEAFF. CDR3 DNA sequence: TGTGCCAGCAGCTTTGAGTACGACGGGGGGGAGAACACTGAAGCTTTCTTT. The gene calls are TRBV11-1 and TRBJ1-1, with D possibly TRBD1 on 5 matching bases. V gave up 3 bases and J gave up 1 base, with 18 bases separating them. CDR1 and CDR2 from the germline V gene are SGHAT and FQDESV (reference sequence). CDR3 length: 17 amino acids. Full variable domain (rest looked up from reference TRBV11-1 and TRBJ1-1): EAEVAQSPRYKITEKSQAVAFWCDPISGHATLYWYRQILGQGPELLVQFQDESVVDDSQLPKDRFSAERLKGVDSTLKIQPAELGDSAMYLCASSFEYDGGENTEAFFGQGTRLTVV.